The 8 T cell receptor beta chains presented below share a single source sample, sequenced in a study of shared clonotypes between healthy human individuals. TCRdb's table, derived via immunoSEQ multiplex PCR, lists solely in-frame clones and lacks some. The sample carries approximately 2,000,000 clones, less than 95% recorded once. The sequenced sample consisted of naive CD4+ T cells from PBMCs. Subset given: CD45RA+ positively selected. The receptors originated from a man between 18 and 29 years old in good health. Some clones in this sample may be carry-over from other donors' samples.

A word on this clone: Other nucleotide sequences in the sample specify the same CDR3. This chain connects TRBV28 to TRBJ2-4; D might be TRBD1 (7 bases). Trimming took off 6 bases at V and 7 bases at J, with 13 bases between the two ends. The CDR3 has 13 amino acids. Germline-derived CDR1 and CDR2 are MDHEN and SYDVKM. For the CDR3, the DNA is TGTGCCAGCAGCCCAGGGGGGTGGAACATTCAGTACTTC. As protein: CASSPGGWNIQYF.

The chain carries TRBV5-1 and TRBJ2-1, with TRBD1 identical over 7 bases. The CDR3 is 16 residues long. Unmatched junction bases numbered 11, after V lost 4 bases and J lost 4 bases. Germline CDR1 is SGHRS and CDR2 is YFSETQ. CDR3 loop: CASSARTGTEYNEQFF. DNA of the CDR3: TGCGCCAGCAGCGCCCGCACCGGGACAGAGTACAATGAGCAGTTCTTC.

About this clone itself: In the same sample, other DNA sequences code for this CDR3. The J gene is TRBJ2-7, the V gene TRBV9; 13 positions match TRBD2. This CDR3 has 15 residues. Germline CDR1 is SGDLS and CDR2 is YYNGEE. V trimming: 2 bases; J trimming: 1 base; junction bases outside the gene matches: 0. CDR3 residues: CASSVGLAGSYEQYF. The CDR3 DNA reads TGTGCCAGCAGCGTGGGACTAGCGGGATCCTACGAGCAGTACTTC.

V and J are TRBV5-1 and TRBJ1-1, with unresolved D. Trimming stripped 1 base from V and 6 bases from J, with 10 bases between. The germline CDR1 and CDR2 sequences are SGHRS and YFSETQ. The CDR3 length is 13 residues. CDR3 nucleotide sequence: TGCGCCAGCAGCTTGATTTTAGACGCTGAAGCTTTCTTT. It specifies CASSLILDAEAFF.

Here the CDR3 reads CASSRLALGPRGVYEQYF. The CDR3 DNA reads TGTGCCAGCAGCCGACTAGCCTTAGGGCCCCGAGGAGTTTACGAGCAGTACTTC. The rearrangement joins TRBV2 to TRBJ2-7; 7 bases map to TRBD2. Germline CDR1 reads SNHLY; CDR2 reads FYNNEI. The CDR3 consists of 18 residues. Trimming at V came to 6 bases and at J to 4 bases, leaving 21 bases not matched to a gene.

This clone was seen a handful of times. V usage is TRBV9 and J usage is TRBJ1-1; D call uncertain. V gave up 1 base and J gave up 2 bases, with 12 bases separating them. This CDR3 contains 15 residues. From germline, CDR1 is SGDLS and CDR2 YYNGEE. The chain's CDR3 is CASSVHTAINTEAFF. As DNA, the CDR3 is TGTGCCAGCAGCGTACACACGGCAATCAACACTGAAGCTTTCTTT. The variable domain in full, completed from reference TRBV9 and TRBJ1-1, reads DSGVTQTPKHLITATGQRVTLRCSPRSGDLSVYWYQQSLDQGLQFLIQYYNGEERAKGNILERFSAQQFPDLHSELNLSSLELGDSALYFCASSVHTAINTEAFFGQGTRLTVV.

The chain combines TRBV7-6 with TRBJ2-1; 8 nucleotides line up with TRBD2. Germline CDR1 SGHVS, CDR2 FNYEAQ. The V and J ends lost 2 bases and 9 bases, in that order; junction bases with no gene match: 9. The CDR3 sequence is 15 residues long. CDR3 nucleotide sequence: TGTGCCAGCAGCTTATACGGGAGGGCCGGCGGTGAGCAGTTCTTC. It translates to CASSLYGRAGGEQFF.

V usage is TRBV5-1 and J usage is TRBJ2-2; TRBD1 might be the D (5 bases). This CDR3 is 19 amino acids long. The V gene lost 5 bases and the J gene lost 3 bases, with 26 bases spanning the gap. The germline V gene has CDR1 SGHRS and CDR2 YFSETQ. In nucleotides, the CDR3 is TGCGCCAGCAGTCATGGATTACTGGTTACTAAGACAGACACCGGGGAGCTGTTTTTT. Its protein is CASSHGLLVTKTDTGELFF.